The T cell receptor (beta chain) under discussion was sequenced for a study of shared clonotypes between healthy human individuals (TCRdb year 2020). Some background on the complete study: The cohort included a few men and a couple of women between 18 and 49 years of age. Different laboratories and diverse techniques were used to prepare libraries and sequence TCR repertoires, to increase sequencing depth and limit assay-specific biases. Blood TCR repertoires of several healthy adults were deeply sequenced to estimate repertoire size and the extent of clonotype sharing between individuals. Leukapheresis yielded between about 0.94 and 8.9 billion PBMCs per donor. Per donor, three plates each were used for CD4 naive and CD4 memory, two for CD8 naive, and one for CD8 memory. What the study reported, not specific to this receptor: When a handful of donors were compared, the shared fraction of clonotypes was around 5% for naive CD4, 3.5% to 4% for naive CD8, about 2.5% for memory CD4, and under 0.5% for memory CD8. Rarefaction of sorted-subset datasets indicated incomplete sequencing despite the large sequencing depth. Sampling was restricted to blood, and TCR repertoires in tissue are likely to differ from TCR repertoires in blood. Based on pairwise subsampling, the degree of clonotype sharing among donors was expected to be affected by sequencing depth. Naive subsets generally had larger estimated clonotype richness than memory subsets did. Because the study included only a small number of donors, the genetic and exposure-history diversity represented was limited. Higher generation probabilities were observed for clonotypes shared by all four sorted-subset donors than for non-shared clonotypes.

Worth noting for this clone: Its antigen is still unknown. The sample holds no much larger clone one base away, and base qualities are not on file.

Trimming removed 1 base from V and 4 bases from J, leaving 13 bases between the germline ends. From the germline V gene, CDR1 is MGHDK and CDR2 is SYGVNS. There are 15 amino acids in the CDR3, from cysteine to phenylalanine inclusive. The read is trimmed to its CDR3 DNA, 45 bases read in frame from base 1. Using the deep immunoSEQ assay, multiplex PCR amplified TCR CDR3 regions from genomic DNA. Genomic DNA extracted from each cell subset was distributed evenly over all wells of several immunoSEQ 96-well plates, and each plate served as one replicate. Each replicate PCR for sorted subsets received roughly 200 ng genomic DNA, equal to roughly 30,000 T cell genomes. The purified libraries were quantified using a Qubit 3.0 fluorometer, sized with a Bioanalyzer 2100, and then quantified again using the KAPA Library Quantification kit. Every immunoSEQ 96-well plate was sequenced on a separate single-read 150-cycle Illumina NextSeq 550 flow cell. Turning to the authors' computational methods: Because the immunoSEQ output included only junctional sequences and no quality scores, the filtering could not be the same as the filtering used for full-length reads. To assign V/J genes and CDR3, sequences were annotated against IMGT germline references using PyIR, a Python wrapper for IgBLAST v1.9. Reads were filtered out if the reads had weak V/J assignments (E-value above 1e-6), no CDR3, stop codons, out-of-frame junctions, or ambiguous translated residues. V3J clonotypes were defined as sequences sharing the same inferred V gene, J gene, and CDR3 amino acid sequence. Percentage overlap between repertoires was computed as shared unique clonotypes divided by the size of the smaller repertoire. RTK rarefaction, the Chao1 estimator, and Recon v2.1 estimates of unobserved clonotypes were used to assess repertoire richness. Generation probabilities for all TCRbeta clonotypes obtained by the gDNA method from four donors were computed using OLGA. TCRdb limited this immuneACCESS table to in-frame rearrangements with V and J called. A share of clones is missing; checked studies link under half to unresolved V genes, and the rest is unexplained. V, J and clone size are taken as reported in that table, and D and trimming were inferred from the DNA itself. This sample gives about 1 million clones in total; about 70% of them show up just once. The top ten clones comprise about 1.5% of the sample.

Donors were healthy HIV-negative adults with no recently reported acute infections or vaccinations. Only Caucasian adults living in Nashville, Tennessee, USA were represented among the donors. Magnetic negative selection was used to enrich CD4+ T cells, after which naive cells were positively selected on CD45RA and the negative fraction became the memory subset. After blood collection by leukapheresis, PBMCs were isolated using Ficoll-Histopaque density gradient centrifugation and then cryopreserved in the vapor phase of liquid nitrogen. Analytical flow cytometry was used to check the purity and quantity of every magnetically sorted T cell population. Genomic DNA was isolated from each sorted fraction and quantified by UV absorbance on a Nanodrop 2000c.

The sequencing sample was made of memory CD4+ T cells sorted from blood. The meaning of the sample's cell subset or site label: CD45RA-negative fraction. This TCR derives from a man aged 18 to 29 in good health. This sequence uses TRBV25-1 and TRBJ2-5, with a weak D call of TRBD1 (6 bases match). The DNA reads TGTGCCAGCAGTGAATCGGGTTCCAGGGGAGAGACCCAGTACTTC. Its protein is CASSESGSRGETQYF.